The sequence of this TCR beta chain was determined in a study of blood T cell repertoires in COVID-19. Study summary: The United States, Italy and Spain were the sources of the acute and convalescent COVID-19 samples. Nucleic acid was either cDNA or gDNA, and it came from T cells, B-cell-depleted T cells, or PBMCs.

In the original analysis: Estimation of nucleated cell counts was performed using reference gene primer amplification. Produced via immunoSEQ multiplex PCR; TCRdb's table is partial and in-frame only. D and trimming were read from the DNA, whereas the V and J calls and clone size are those reported in that table. Counted here are 250,000 or so clones, more than 70% occurring once; the ten biggest clones make up around an eighth. V was cut by 0 bases and J by 2 bases, with 11 bases left in between. The CDR3 loop spans 16 amino acids. The germline V gene encodes CDR1 ENHRY and CDR2 SYGVKD. Material for sequencing was peripheral blood. The sequence derives from an older man with acute or convalescent COVID-19. V and J are TRBV10-3 and TRBJ2-1; no clear D gene. DNA of the CDR3: TGTGCCATCAGTGAGTCTAACTCCGAAACCTACAATGAGCAGTTCTTC. It codes for CAISESNSETYNEQFF.